This T cell receptor (beta chain) was recorded in a study of beta chain features in type 1 diabetes. The CDR3 totals 11 residues. Germline V gene lookup returns CDR1 MNHEY and CDR2 SVGAGI. V dropped 9 bases and J dropped 1 base, with 3 bases sitting between them. Overall study results and limits: Any HLA-type effect on TCRB rearrangement remained unresolved here. Equally in patients and controls, shorter templates might have been favored by PCR. Significant though moderate, a shortening of TCRB CDR3s appeared in all four CD4+ subsets of Type 1 diabetes patients.

This clone appeared a few times. Its specificity is not known. The authors reverse transcribed all of the isolated RNA, so sequencing captured expressed TCRB transcripts. Method: immunoSEQ multiplex PCR; TCRdb's copy keeps in-frame clones and lacks some. This sample has 400,000 to 450,000 clones, with about 15% found just once. The sequencing input was naive CD4+ T cells from blood. V usage is TRBV6-5 and J usage is TRBJ2-2; D gene uncertain. The TCR sequence derives from a man younger than 40 in good health. CDR3: CASKNTGELFF. CDR3 coding DNA: TGTGCCAGTAAGAACACCGGGGAGCTGTTTTTT.